This T cell receptor (beta chain) stems from a study of T cell repertoires in cytomegalovirus infection (dated by TCRdb to the late 2010s). Background on the whole study: Donor HLA type was relevant to the analysis, because carriage of CMV infection together with the matching HLA type was indicated by public TCR beta signatures. What the work shows at the level of the full study, not this receptor alone: The ex vivo response was dominated by HLA-C-restricted CMV-specific TCR beta clonotypes, which also provided the single most frequent clonotype in two of eight donors. In both this cohort and an independent roughly 350-donor cohort, the cumulative frequency of public TCR beta family members distinguished carriers of CMV infection plus the relevant HLA type.

Sequenced using an Illumina HiSeq 1500. The public reads were quality trimmed at Q25 with fastp and then assembled into clones with MiXCR by TCRdb, keeping productive beta chains. Records with the same CDR3 protein are collapsed into one entry carrying the most frequent genes and DNA. The sample table contains hundreds of thousands of distinct CDR3 sequences; only one count was recorded for 17% of them. The top ten hold around 13% of the sample. This clonotype showed up just a few times. There is no known antigen for this receptor. No much larger clonotype is one base removed from it; base qualities were not supplied. As encoded in the germline V gene, CDR1 is KGHSH while CDR2 is LQKENI. The CDR3 numbers 17 residues from cysteine through phenylalanine. Only the CDR3 DNA is retained, 51 bases long and in frame from the first base. Trimming takes 1 base off V and 1 base off J; junction bases not matched to a gene: 8.

The TCR was taken from a human donor in good health (CMV status not recorded). Some clones in this sample may be carry-over from other donors' samples. The chain was built from TRBV18 and TRBJ1-1; 8 central bases correspond to TRBD1. The specimen was PBMCs. The sequenced DNA: TGTGCCAGCTCACCACAAACCACCGGGACAGGGAACACTGAAGCTTTCTTT. It is translated as CASSPQTTGTGNTEAFF.